This T cell receptor (beta chain) was profiled in a study of vaccination and CD4 T cells after COVID-19. Study context: Investigators stimulated cells with overlapping spike peptides drawn from SARS-CoV-2, HCoV-NL63, HCoV-OC43 and HCoV-229E.

Germline V CDR1 and CDR2: DFQATT, SNEGSKA (reference sequence). The CDR3 runs to 15 residues. J lost 5 bases, V lost 3 bases, and 11 bases had no gene match. Sequencing of cultured CD4+ T cell DNA used the Oncomine TCR Beta short-read assay. Genomic DNA was isolated from CD4+ T cells that had been cultured. TCRdb itself ran the PCR reads through MiXCR, one entry per CDR3 protein. The table includes around 9,000 distinct CDR3 sequences, nearly 35% detected once. Worth noting for this clonotype: Its antigen is currently unknown.

Treatment meaning: approximately 9-day PBMC culture with coronavirus spike peptide pools or control peptides (ViraFEST assay). Collection of the unexposed donor's CD4+ T cells took place before the COVID-19 pandemic (2011-2018). Wells contained around 2 million PBMCs each, and these were cultured with roughly 11 IU/ml IL-2 and 9.5 to 10 ug/ml peptide pools. Negative selection enriched CD4+ T cells from cultures at nine to eleven days. The sample consisted of CD4+ T cells from blood, cultured in vitro. The chain recombines TRBV20-1 with TRBJ2-3, with TRBD2 identical over 7 bases. The TCR sequence derives from a human donor in good health. CDR3 region: CSARERRREKDTQYF. As DNA, the CDR3 is TGCAGTGCTAGGGAGCGTCGGCGGGAGAAAGATACGCAGTATTTT.